This T cell receptor (beta chain) derives from a study of T cells in Graves' hyperthyroidism and ophthalmopathy. RNA transcripts yielded amplified TCR beta CDR3 regions. The HTBI primer set was used in a first-round RT-PCR of the TCR CDR3. MiXCR was run by TCRdb on the multiplex PCR reads, yielding one entry per CDR3 protein. The table lists 360,000 or so distinct CDR3 sequences, over 12% of them singletons. Diagnostic decisions used clinical symptoms, serum thyroxine and TRAb, thyroid ultrasound and orbital computed tomography. What was sequenced was blood. The receptor was derived from a woman aged 60-70 years with Graves' ophthalmopathy.

The CDR3 protein is CASSSFTGTNTGELFF. The CDR3 DNA is TGTGCCAGCAGCTCCTTTACCGGGACGAACACCGGGGAGCTGTTTTTT. V is TRBV11-1 and J is TRBJ2-2; weak D call: TRBD2 (5 bases). CDR1 is SGHAT and CDR2 is FQDESV in the germline V gene (reference sequence). V was clipped by 4 bases and J by 0 bases, with 12 bases between them. The length of the CDR3 is 16 residues. Complete variable domain (other parts from reference TRBV11-1 and TRBJ2-2): EAEVAQSPRYKITEKSQAVAFWCDPISGHATLYWYRQILGQGPELLVQFQDESVVDDSQLPKDRFSAERLKGVDSTLKIQPAELGDSAMYLCASSSFTGTNTGELFFGEGSRLTVL.